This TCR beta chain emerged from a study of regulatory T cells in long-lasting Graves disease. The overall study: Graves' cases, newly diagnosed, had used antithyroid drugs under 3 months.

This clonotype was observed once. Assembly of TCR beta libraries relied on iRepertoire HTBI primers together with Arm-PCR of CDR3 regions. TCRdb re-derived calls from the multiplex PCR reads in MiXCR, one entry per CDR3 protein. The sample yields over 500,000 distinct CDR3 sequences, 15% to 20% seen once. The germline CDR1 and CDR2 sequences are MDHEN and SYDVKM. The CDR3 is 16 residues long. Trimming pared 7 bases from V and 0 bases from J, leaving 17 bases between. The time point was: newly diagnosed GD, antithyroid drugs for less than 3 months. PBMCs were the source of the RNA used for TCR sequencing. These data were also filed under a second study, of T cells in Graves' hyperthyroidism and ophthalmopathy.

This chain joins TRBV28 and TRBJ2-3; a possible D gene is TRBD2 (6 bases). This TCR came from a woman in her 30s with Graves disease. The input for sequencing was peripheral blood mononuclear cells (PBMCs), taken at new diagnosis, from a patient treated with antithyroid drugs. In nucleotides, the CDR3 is TGTGCCAGCAATTGGGTCGGGGGTTCTAGCACAGATACGCAGTATTTT. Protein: CASNWVGGSSTDTQYF.